Listed below are T cell receptor beta chains from one sample, sequenced in a study of T cell changes during pregnancy in multiple sclerosis. Using immunoSEQ multiplex PCR, the repertoire was profiled, and TCRdb retains in-frame clones only, with some absent. The sample has about 50,000 clones, approximately 91% seen once. This specimen was CD4+ T cells from peripheral blood mononuclear cells, taken after pregnancy. Every receptor here comes from a female donor in good health, enrolled as a control in a pregnancy study. CDR3s include the opening cysteine and the closing phenylalanine or tryptophan. The D gene is left open where the match is weak. Clone size appears in some rows only: once, few, many, or a class for an expanded clone.

v_gene,abundance,j_gene,d_gene,CDR3nt,CDR3aa
TRBV7-9,.,TRBJ2-3,TRBD2,TGTGCCAGCAGCTTGGGACTAGCGGGGGCGCGAAGCACAGATACGCAGTATTTT,CASSLGLAGARSTDTQYF
TRBV10-3,.,TRBJ2-2,.,TGTGCCGTAGGGGCAGGCACCGGGGAGCTGTTTTTT,CAVGAGTGELFF
TRBV9,few,TRBJ1-2,.,TGTGCCAGCAGCGTATCGTGGGGAGATGGCTACACCTTC,CASSVSWGDGYTF
TRBV10-3,once,TRBJ1-5,TRBD1,TGTGCCATCGGACAGGACAATCAGCCCCAGCATTTT,CAIGQDNQPQHF
TRBV7-9,.,TRBJ2-2,.,TGTGCCAGCAGACCATCCAGATTAAACACCGGGGAGCTGTTTTTT,CASRPSRLNTGELFF
TRBV6-1,.,TRBJ1-4,.,TGTGCCAGCAGTGGGTCGGGGGGCCTAGGAAAACTGTTTTTT,CASSGSGGLGKLFF
TRBV5-1,.,TRBJ1-1,.,TGCGCCAGCAGCTTGGCTGAGCCCCAGGGGGAAGCTTTCTTT,CASSLAEPQGEAFF
TRBV4-1,.,TRBJ2-7,.,TGCGCCAGCAGCCAAGATACCGGAGGGATTCCCTACGAGCAGTACTTC,CASSQDTGGIPYEQYF
TRBV19,.,TRBJ2-3,TRBD2,TGTGCCAGTAGCCTGGGACTACCGACAGATACGCAGTATTTT,CASSLGLPTDTQYF
TRBV5-6,.,TRBJ2-3,TRBD2,TGTGCCAGCAGCTTGTATGCGGGGGTTGTCACAGATACGCAGTATTTT,CASSLYAGVVTDTQYF
TRBV5-1,.,TRBJ2-1,.,TGCGCCAGCAGTGGACGGGGGGCGCAGTACTCCTACAATGAGCAGTTCTTC,CASSGRGAQYSYNEQFF
TRBV9,.,TRBJ1-1,.,TGTGCCAGCAGCAAGTCGACAGCCTCTGAAGCTTTCTTT,CASSKSTASEAFF
TRBV13,.,TRBJ2-3,TRBD2,TGTGCCAGCAGCTTAGGAGGGACTAGCGGACGTATAGGGAGGGATACGCAGTATTTT,CASSLGGTSGRIGRDTQYF
TRBV6-5,.,TRBJ1-5,.,TGTGCCAGCAGTTACTCCTCCCGGGTTAGAGGGCCCCAGCATTTT,CASSYSSRVRGPQHF
TRBV10-3,.,TRBJ2-7,TRBD1,TGTGCCATCAGTGACGGGGACAGCTTAGTCTACGAGCAGTACTTC,CAISDGDSLVYEQYF
TRBV6-5,.,TRBJ2-7,.,TGTGCCAGCAGTTATAATGTACTAGCTTACGAGCAGTACTTC,CASSYNVLAYEQYF
TRBV2,.,TRBJ2-1,TRBD2,TGTGCCAGCAGTCCTAGGACTAGCGGGGCGTTCAATGAGCAGTTCTTC,CASSPRTSGAFNEQFF
TRBV27,.,TRBJ2-7,.,TGTGCCAGCAGCCCTCGACAGGTTACCTACGAGCAGTACTTC,CASSPRQVTYEQYF
TRBV7-2,.,TRBJ1-2,.,TGTGCCAGCAGCTTAGTCGACGGGAGCTATGGCTACACCTTC,CASSLVDGSYGYTF
TRBV14,once,TRBJ2-7,TRBD1,TGTGCCAGCAGCCAGGGACAGGAGTACGAGCAGTACTTC,CASSQGQEYEQYF
TRBV13,.,TRBJ2-7,.,TGTGCCAGCAGCCCGCGCCCGACCGGCGGAACCTACGAGCAGTACTTC,CASSPRPTGGTYEQYF
TRBV19,.,TRBJ1-2,.,TGTGCCAGTAGTATATCCGGCAGTAGCCGGCGGGACTATGGCTACACCTTC,CASSISGSSRRDYGYTF
TRBV27,once,TRBJ2-7,.,TGTGCCAGCAGTTTATTGGGCGGGGGCGTATCCTACGAGCAGTACTTC,CASSLLGGGVSYEQYF
TRBV7-9,.,TRBJ1-4,TRBD1,TGTGCCAGCAGCTTAGGAGACAGGGGAGGAACTAATGAAAAACTGTTTTTT,CASSLGDRGGTNEKLFF
TRBV9,.,TRBJ2-5,.,TGTGCCAGCAGCGTAGTAGTGGGCGAGACCCAGTACTTC,CASSVVVGETQYF
TRBV6-5,.,TRBJ2-5,.,TGTGCCAGCAGTCCCGCGACTAGAGGGGAGACCCAGTACTTC,CASSPATRGETQYF
TRBV5-1,.,TRBJ1-1,.,TGCGCCAGCAGCACCGGTCCATCGAACACTGAAGCTTTCTTT,CASSTGPSNTEAFF
TRBV5-1,.,TRBJ1-3,.,TGCGCCAGCAGCTTGGCCGCCCAGGGGCCCTTTTTCAGCTCTGGAAACACCATATATTTT,CASSLAAQGPFFSSGNTIYF
TRBV15,once,TRBJ2-2,.,TGTGCCACCAGCAGAGAAGTCCCAGGGGCGAGCGGGGAGCTGTTTTTT,CATSREVPGASGELFF
TRBV7-2,.,TRBJ2-3,TRBD2,TGTGCCAGCAGCTTAATTAGCGGGAGTTCAGATACGCAGTATTTT,CASSLISGSSDTQYF
TRBV5-6,.,TRBJ1-2,TRBD1,TGTGCCAGCAGCTCACCGGGACAGGGGGTGAAGTATGGCTACACCTTC,CASSSPGQGVKYGYTF
TRBV7-3,.,TRBJ2-3,.,TGTGCCAGCAGCTTAATGGGCGGGGGCACAGATACGCAGTATTTT,CASSLMGGGTDTQYF
TRBV7-8,.,TRBJ2-5,TRBD2,TGTGCCAGCAGCTTTCCGCCGGGACTAGGGAAAGAGACCCAGTACTTC,CASSFPPGLGKETQYF
TRBV5-1,once,TRBJ1-4,.,TGCGCCAGCAGCTTGGCCGTGGGTCAGCGGGGTGAAAAACTGTTTTTT,CASSLAVGQRGEKLFF
TRBV5-6,.,TRBJ2-3,.,TGTGCCAGCAGCTTTACCGGACTCAACCCTCGGGCGCAGTATTTT,CASSFTGLNPRAQYF
TRBV4-2,.,TRBJ2-1,.,TGTGCCAGCAGCCAAGGGTCTAGCAATGAGCAGTTCTTC,CASSQGSSNEQFF
TRBV27,.,TRBJ2-1,TRBD2,TGTGCCAGCAGTTTGAGAGGGACTAGCGGGATATCCTACAATGAGCAGTTCTTC,CASSLRGTSGISYNEQFF
TRBV28,.,TRBJ2-7,TRBD1,TGTGCCAGCAGTTACGGACAGGGATCCTCCTACGAGCAGTACTTC,CASSYGQGSSYEQYF
TRBV18,.,TRBJ2-7,TRBD2,TGTGCCAGCTCACCTAGCGGGAGCTCCTACGAGCAGTACTTC,CASSPSGSSYEQYF
TRBV5-4,once,TRBJ2-5,TRBD2,TGTGCCAGCAGCTTGTGGCGGGGGGGAGGGGAGACCCAGTACTTC,CASSLWRGGGETQYF
TRBV5-4,.,TRBJ2-4,.,TGTGCCAGCAGCTTGTTCGGACAGAACAACAAAAACATTCAGTACTTC,CASSLFGQNNKNIQYF
TRBV9,.,TRBJ1-1,TRBD1,TGTGCCAGCAGCGTAGCTACGGGATCAGGGACAGGAGACACTGAAGCTTTCTTT,CASSVATGSGTGDTEAFF
TRBV30,few,TRBJ1-2,TRBD1,TGTGCCTGGGGAGGGCGCAGGGGGCTTCATGGCTACACCTTC,CAWGGRRGLHGYTF
TRBV27,.,TRBJ2-6,.,TGTGCCAGCAGTCTCCAGGGCGCTGGGGCCAACGTCCTGACTTTC,CASSLQGAGANVLTF
TRBV28,.,TRBJ2-6,TRBD1,TGTGCCAGCAGTTCTCGACAGGGAAGGTCTGGGGCCAACGTCCTGACTTTC,CASSSRQGRSGANVLTF
TRBV6-1,.,TRBJ2-3,TRBD2,TGTGCCAGCAGTGTTAGAGGACTAGCGGGGAACACAGATACGCAGTATTTT,CASSVRGLAGNTDTQYF
TRBV5-4,.,TRBJ2-5,TRBD1,TGTGCCAGCAGCGACAGACGACAGGGGGCGGGAGAGACCCAGTACTTC,CASSDRRQGAGETQYF
TRBV6-5,few,TRBJ2-2,TRBD2,TGTGCCAGCAGTTCCCTAGCGGGCAGGAACACCGGGGAGCTGTTTTTT,CASSSLAGRNTGELFF